The rows below give T cell receptor beta chains drawn from one sample of a study of blood T cell repertoires in COVID-19. Data came from immunoSEQ multiplex PCR; TCRdb stores just in-frame clones and leaves some out. The sample comprises around 20,000 clones, approximately 80% of which are singletons, and 6.1% rests with the top ten. The sequenced sample consisted of peripheral blood. These receptors all stem from a human donor in a cohort sampled during active COVID-19. CDR3s include the opening cysteine and the closing phenylalanine or tryptophan.

>TRBV9|15|TRBJ1-4
CASSFRGTGKEKLFF
>TRBV4-1|19|TRBJ1-6
CASSRNLGLGQGKNSPLHF
>TRBV11-2|18|TRBJ1-1
CASSERQGRLAGNTEAFF
>TRBV14|19|TRBJ1-1
CASSQGVPDRVLMNTEAFF
>TRBV12-3/TRBV12-4|13|TRBJ1-6
CASRQGANSPLHF
>TRBV5-6|15|TRBJ2-5
CASSYRQGGRETQYF
>TRBV15|15|TRBJ2-3
CATRSGRASTDTQYF
>TRBV28|18|TRBJ1-5
CASSLTGEAGYSNQPQHF
>TRBV12-5|15|TRBJ2-7
CASGLGTGSSYEQYF
>TRBV6-2/TRBV6-3|15|TRBJ2-3
CASSTGLADVDTQYF
>TRBV7-3|13|TRBJ2-1
CASSFFGDNEQFF
>TRBV15|14|TRBJ1-6
CATGGSSYNSPLHF
>TRBV12-3/TRBV12-4|12|TRBJ1-5
CASSPHDQPQHF
>TRBV15|15|TRBJ2-7
CATSPGIGSPDEQYF
>TRBV24-1|14|TRBJ2-3
CATSESGSTDTQYF